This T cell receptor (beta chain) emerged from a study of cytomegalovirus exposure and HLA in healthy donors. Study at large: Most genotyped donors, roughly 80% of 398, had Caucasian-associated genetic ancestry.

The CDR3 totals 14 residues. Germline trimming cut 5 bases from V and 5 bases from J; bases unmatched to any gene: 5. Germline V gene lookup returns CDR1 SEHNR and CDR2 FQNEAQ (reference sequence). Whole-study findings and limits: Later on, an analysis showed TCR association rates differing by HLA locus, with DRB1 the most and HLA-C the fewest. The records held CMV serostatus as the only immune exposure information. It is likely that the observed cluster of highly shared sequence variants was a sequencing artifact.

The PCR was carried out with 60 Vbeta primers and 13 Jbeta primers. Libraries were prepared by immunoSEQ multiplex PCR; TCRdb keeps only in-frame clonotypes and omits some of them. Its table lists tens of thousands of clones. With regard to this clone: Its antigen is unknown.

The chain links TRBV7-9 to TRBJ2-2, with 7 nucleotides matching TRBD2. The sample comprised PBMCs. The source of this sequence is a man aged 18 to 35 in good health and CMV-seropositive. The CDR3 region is CASSNQAGTGELFF. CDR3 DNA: TGTGCCAGCAGCAATCAAGCGGGAACCGGGGAGCTGTTTTTT.